A single sample gave rise to the 18 T cell receptor beta chains below, sequenced in a study of tissue T cells after allogeneic stem cell transplantation. Only in-frame clones appear in the TCRdb table, and some are missing; sequencing was by immunoSEQ multiplex PCR. The sample carries 40,000 to 50,000 clones, around 70% recorded once. The material sequenced was sorted cells pooled from one or two spleens. The receptors here all came from a pool of C57BL/6 mice in good health.

The table lists this clone with a count of one. Each gene name is a mouse one. The read gets to within 1 residue of the CDR3 end, and the germline J gene fills in the rest. The gene calls are TRBV20 and TRBJ2-3; unclear D gene. Germline V lookup: CDR1 GFQATS, CDR2 STVNSAI. The CDR3 loop spans 13 amino acids. Between the trimmed V and J ends, which lost 5 bases and 0 bases, there was a span of 9 bases. This chain's CDR3 is CGALTTSAETLYF. The sequenced CDR3 bases are TGTGGTGCTTTGACAACTAGTGCAGAAACGCTGTAT.

This clone was detected only a few times. Any gene name here is a mouse gene name. The read terminates 1 residue before the CDR3 end, so the remaining end is supplied by the germline J gene. This chain connects TRBV16 to TRBJ2-7, with a possible D match to TRBD1 (5 bases). CDR3 length: 11 amino acids. The ends were cut back, 4 bases at V and 7 bases at J, with 8 bases in the middle. The germline V gene encodes CDR1 SGHSA and CDR2 FRNQAP. The part of the CDR3 DNA that was read is TGTGCAAGCAGCTGGGCAGGGGAACAGTAC. Translation gives CASSWAGEQY. The complete CDR3 reads CASSWAGEQYF.

For this clone: The gene names here belong to mouse. The read terminates 1 residue before the CDR3 end, so the remaining end is supplied by the germline J gene. The gene calls are TRBV4 and TRBJ2-7, with TRBD1 matching 7 bases. With 5 bases clipped from V and 0 bases from J, the junction kept 4 bases outside the gene matches. The germline V gene encodes CDR1 LGHDT and CDR2 YNNKQL (reference sequence). CDR3 length equals 14 residues. The CDR3 is CASSGQVSSYEQYF. Incomplete CDR3 DNA: TGTGCCAGCAGCGGACAGGTGAGCTCCTATGAACAGTAC.

In regard to this clone: Gene names denote mouse genes. The read stops 1 residue short of the end of the CDR3; the missing end is completed from the germline J gene. V is TRBV17 and J is TRBJ2-5, with D unclear. V dropped 6 bases and J dropped 6 bases, with 4 bases sitting between them. Per germline, CDR1 MNHDT and CDR2 YYDKIL. This CDR3 contains 10 residues. CDR3 amino acids: CASRGDTQYF. The sequenced part of the CDR3 DNA is TGTGCTAGCAGGGGGGACACCCAGTAC.

As regards this clone: Mouse germline and gene names are used. Incomplete CDR3 DNA: TGTGCCAGCAGCCCGGACAGGGTGAACACCGGGCAGCTCTAC. Amino acid sequence: CASSPDRVNTGQLY. The whole CDR3 region reads CASSPDRVNTGQLYF. The chain links TRBV19 to TRBJ2-2, with TRBD1 identical over 8 bases. Read data end 1 residue before the CDR3 end; the end is taken from the germline J gene. Germline trimming cut 5 bases from V and 2 bases from J; bases unmatched to any gene: 5. Germline V gene lookup returns CDR1 FNHDT and CDR2 SITEND (reference sequence). This CDR3 has 15 amino acids.

As regards this clone: Gene names follow the mouse nomenclature. Read coverage stops 1 residue before the CDR3 terminus; the germline J gene supplies the remainder. The genes are TRBV5 and TRBJ2-5, with 8 bases lining up with TRBD2. The CDR3 has 15 amino acids. Germline CDR1 is LGHNA and CDR2 is YNLKQL (reference sequence). J was trimmed by 6 bases and V by 0 bases; bases with no gene match: 5. The CDR3 protein is CASSQDWGAGDTQYF. The part of the CDR3 DNA that was read is TGTGCCAGCAGCCAAGACTGGGGGGCGGGGGACACCCAGTAC.

Details on this clone: Mouse gene names and germline throughout. The observed sequence ends 1 residue before the CDR3 terminus, with the missing tail filled in from the germline J gene. This chain connects TRBV2 to TRBJ1-5; 7 bases map to TRBD1. The CDR3 is made up of 15 amino acids. Germline V gene sequence: CDR1 LGHNA, CDR2 YSYQKL. J lost 1 base, V lost 2 bases, and 2 bases had no gene match. CDR3 sequence reads: CASSQTGENNQAPLF. CDR3 bases read: TGTGCCAGCAGCCAAACAGGGGAAAACAACCAGGCTCCGCTT. Together with reference TRBV2 and TRBJ1-5, the CDR3 gives the full variable domain: DPKIIQKPKYLVAVTGSEKILICEQYLGHNAMYWYRQSAKKPLEFMFSYSYQKLMDNQTASSRFQPQSSKKNHLDLQITALKPDDSATYFCASSQTGENNQAPLFGEGTRLSVL.

Comment on this clone: Mouse names are used for the genes. The read ends 1 residue shy of where the CDR3 ends; the end is completed using the germline J gene. The rearrangement joins TRBV5 to TRBJ1-6, with 7 nucleotides matching TRBD1. TRBJ1-6 is marked as an open reading frame, function uncertain. The junction had 7 bases not matched to a gene; V was cut back by 1 base and J by 7 bases. Germline V CDR1 and CDR2: LGHNA, YNLKQL (reference sequence). The CDR3 spans 16 residues. CDR3 DNA (partial): TGTGCCAGCAGCCAAGGGGCAGGGGGAAGGAATTCGCCCCTCTAC. Residues: CASSQGAGGRNSPLY. The full CDR3 sequence reads CASSQGAGGRNSPLYF.

This clone has only a few counts. Mouse gene names apply. Read sequence stops 1 residue before the CDR3 end, and the germline J gene provides the missing end. The genes are TRBV13-2 and TRBJ1-5; TRBD1 matches at 8 bases. The ends lost 3 bases at V and 3 bases at J; junction bases unmatched: 2. The CDR3 has 14 amino acids. Germline CDR1 reads NNHNN; CDR2 reads SYGAGS (reference sequence). The part of the CDR3 DNA that was read is TGTGCCAGCGGTGTCGGACAGGGCAACCAGGCTCCGCTT. It is translated as CASGVGQGNQAPL. The complete CDR3 reads CASGVGQGNQAPLF.

A word on this clone: The genes and germline here are from mouse. The CDR3 end is not reached by the read, which stops 1 residue before it; the germline J gene fills it in. This chain connects TRBV16 to TRBJ1-1; D is possibly TRBD1 (5 bases). Trimming pared 5 bases from V and 1 base from J, leaving 5 bases between. The length of the CDR3 is 12 residues. Germline V gene sequence: CDR1 SGHSA, CDR2 FRNQAP. The CDR3 bases that were read are TGTGCAAGCAGCAGGGGGAACACAGAAGTCTTC. Encoded protein: CASSRGNTEVF. The CDR3 in its entirety is CASSRGNTEVFF.

As to this clone: Here the gene names and germline are mouse. Incomplete CDR3 DNA: TGTGCCAGCAGCCCGGGACTGGGGGGGAGCGAACAGTAC. Its translation: CASSPGLGGSEQY. The whole CDR3 sequence reads CASSPGLGGSEQYF. The chain uses TRBV5 and TRBJ2-7; 13 bases are shared with TRBD2. The read comes to an end 1 residue before the CDR3 does, leaving the germline J gene to fill in the end. V was pared by 4 bases and J by 7 bases, with 4 bases of the junction left unmatched. The CDR3 totals 14 residues. Germline loops: CDR1 LGHNA, CDR2 YNLKQL (reference sequence).

For this clone: All gene names here are mouse names. The sequenced fragment ends 1 residue before the CDR3 boundary, so the rest is inferred from the germline J gene. The chain recombines TRBV13-3 with TRBJ2-7, with 10 bases identical to TRBD2. CDR1 is NNHDY and CDR2 is SYVADS in the germline V gene. This CDR3 is built from 14 residues. Trimming at V came to 1 base and at J to 6 bases, leaving 4 bases not matched to a gene. Partial CDR3 DNA: TGTGCCAGCAGTGATTCTGGGGGGGCGCTTGAACAGTAC. Translated: CASSDSGGALEQY. The CDR3 as a whole reads CASSDSGGALEQYF.

In the case of this clone: Gene names are the mouse ones. Other DNA variants within this sample encode the same CDR3. Incomplete CDR3 DNA: TGTGCAAGCAGCTTAGGCAGAGCAGAAACGCTGTAT. Amino acid sequence: CASSLGRAETLY. The CDR3 in its entirety is CASSLGRAETLYF. This chain uses TRBV16 with TRBJ2-3, with unresolved D. The CDR3 extends 1 residue past the end of the read, so its final part is completed from the germline J gene. Trimming pared 1 base from V and 3 bases from J, leaving 5 bases between. CDR1 SGHSA and CDR2 FRNQAP come from the germline V gene. The CDR3 consists of 13 residues.

With regard to this clone: Gene names and germline refer to mouse. The read comes to an end 1 residue before the CDR3 does, leaving the germline J gene to fill in the end. The chain employs TRBV26 and TRBJ1-6, with 10 positions matching TRBD1. TRBJ1-6 is marked as an open reading frame, function uncertain. This CDR3 has 15 amino acids. CDR1 is KGHPV, CDR2 FQNQEV, per germline (reference sequence). Germline trimming cut 2 bases from V and 5 bases from J; bases unmatched to any gene: 0. The CDR3 protein is CASSLGTGDNSPLYF. The sequenced CDR3 bases are TGTGCCAGCAGTCTGGGGACAGGGGATAATTCGCCCCTCTAC.

Concerning this clone: Gene and germline names: mouse. The read gets to within 1 residue of the CDR3 end, and the germline J gene fills in the rest. The genes are TRBV26 and TRBJ1-2; TRBD1 is a possible D gene (5 bases). Germline CDR1 and CDR2: KGHPV and FQNQEV (reference sequence). The V gene lost 2 bases and the J gene lost 3 bases, with 7 bases spanning the gap. The CDR3 loop spans 13 amino acids. CDR3: CASSLGGYSDYTF. The sequenced CDR3 bases are TGTGCCAGCAGTCTGGGGGGTTACTCCGACTACACC. The full variable domain, in which reference TRBV26 and TRBJ1-2 provide the parts outside the CDR3, is NSKVIQTPRYLVKGQGQKAKMRCIPEKGHPVVFWYQQNKNNEFKFLINFQNQEVLQQIDMTEKRFSAECPSNSPCSLEIQSSEAGDSALYLCASSLGGYSDYTFGSGTRLLVI.

As regards this clone: The gene symbols are mouse symbols. The sequenced part of the CDR3 DNA is TGTGCCAGCAGCTCCTGGGGGGGCAACACCGGGCAGCTCTAC. This sequence encodes CASSSWGGNTGQLY. The full CDR3 protein reads CASSSWGGNTGQLYF. The rearrangement joins TRBV19 to TRBJ2-2; 10 bases align to TRBD2. The missing CDR3 end, 1 residue past where the read stops, is filled in from the germline J gene. This CDR3 region has 15 residues. V trimming: 5 bases; J trimming: 2 bases; junction bases outside the gene matches: 3. CDR1 and CDR2 from the germline V gene are FNHDT and SITEND (reference sequence).

In its sample, this clone was seen a few times. The listed genes are named as in mouse. The CDR3 is cut off 1 residue early in the read; its end comes from the germline J gene. The chain carries TRBV3 and TRBJ2-7; maybe TRBD1 (5 bases). Trimming stripped 5 bases from V and 0 bases from J, with 5 bases between. Germline CDR1 reads SNHLY; CDR2 reads FYNGKV (reference sequence). There are 12 residues in the CDR3. This CDR3 is CASSQGSYEQYF. The covered CDR3 bases are TGTGCCAGCAGCCAGGGCTCCTATGAACAGTAC.

There are a few counts of this clone. Any gene name here is a mouse gene name. The read ends 1 residue before the CDR3 terminus; that terminus is restored from the germline J gene. The chain employs TRBV19 and TRBJ2-7; 12 bases are shared with TRBD2. Germline V gene sequence: CDR1 FNHDT, CDR2 SITEND (reference sequence). The CDR3 runs to 16 residues. The V and J ends lost 4 bases and 0 bases, in that order; junction bases with no gene match: 5. The CDR3 sequence: CASSRDWGAHSYEQYF. The CDR3 bases that were read are TGTGCCAGCAGTCGGGACTGGGGGGCTCACTCCTATGAACAGTAC.